The clone carrying this TCR beta chain was picked up one time. Its specificity is not known. This record comes from a study of T cell responses to AZD1222 COVID-19 vaccine. Study outcomes and limitations: Repertoires were obtained solely post-peak T cell response.

TCRdb's copy holds only in-frame clones and misses some; the assay was immunoSEQ multiplex PCR. This sample carries some 80,000 clones, over 90% of them seen once, and the ten largest clones take about 5%. Sample: peripheral blood, taken on day 0 of AZD1222 vaccination. This TCR came from an adult in good health.

The CDR3 nucleotides are TGTGCCAGCAGTCGAACAGGGAGAGGCTACACCTTC. Residues: CASSRTGRGYTF. The chain couples TRBV12-3 or TRBV12-4 to TRBJ1-2; the D gene is possibly TRBD1 (6 bases). Trimming cost V 5 bases and J 8 bases, with 12 bases left between them. The CDR3 extends over 12 amino acids.